The 29 T cell receptor beta chains in this list originate from one sample, sequenced in a study of blood T cell repertoires in COVID-19. Assay used: immunoSEQ multiplex PCR; TCRdb lists only in-frame clones, some missing. The sample holds 90,000 to 110,000 clones, about 79% seen once. Material: peripheral blood. The source is a woman of 80 years or more with active or convalescent COVID-19.

The chain joins TRBV6-5 to TRBJ1-2, with D possibly TRBD1 on 6 matching bases. CDR1 and CDR2 from the germline V gene are MNHEY and SVGAGI. This CDR3 contains 13 residues. V lost 5 bases, J lost 4 bases, and 11 bases lay in between. The CDR3 nucleotides read TGTGCCAGCAGTCTCTCAGGGGCCTATGGCTACACCTTC. This codes for CASSLSGAYGYTF.

V and J are TRBV5-1 and TRBJ2-7; maybe TRBD2 (6 bases). The CDR3 spans 15 residues. Germline CDR1 SGHRS, CDR2 YFSETQ. V was cut by 0 bases and J by 2 bases, with 12 bases left in between. For the CDR3, the DNA is TGCGCCAGCAGCTTGGCCGGAGGGGACCCCTACGAGCAGTACTTC. Protein: CASSLAGGDPYEQYF.

V usage is TRBV19 and J usage is TRBJ1-5; 9 bases line up with TRBD1. With V trimmed by 4 bases and J by 3 bases, 10 bases remained unmatched. The CDR3 is 17 amino acids. From germline, CDR1 is LNHDA and CDR2 SQIVND (reference sequence). The CDR3 nucleotides read TGTGCCAGTAGTAGATACAGGGGGCCCACCAACAATCAGCCCCAGCATTTT. This translates into CASSRYRGPTNNQPQHF.

This sequence joins TRBV6-4 and TRBJ2-1; 8 nucleotides agree with TRBD1. The CDR3 runs 13 residues. Germline CDR1 MRHNA, CDR2 SNTAGT. The J segment lost 6 bases and the V segment lost 6 bases, leaving 4 bases of the junction unmatched. CDR3 region: CASSGQGGNEQFF. CDR3 nucleotide sequence: TGTGCCAGCAGCGGACAGGGAGGCAATGAGCAGTTCTTC.

In this sample, this clone turned up a few times. The V call is TRBV6-5, the J call TRBJ1-5, with no clear D. Germline V gene data show CDR1 as MNHEY and CDR2 as SVGAGI. V was trimmed by 4 bases and J by 3 bases, leaving 10 bases between them. This CDR3 has 14 amino acids. The CDR3 DNA is TGTGCCAGCAGTTCGAAACAGTCCAATCAGCCCCAGCATTTT. This translates into CASSSKQSNQPQHF.

The CDR3 loop reads CASSQEGSGGTLSTIYF. For the CDR3, the DNA is TGCGCCAGCAGCCAAGAGGGGTCGGGGGGGACGTTAAGCACCATATATTTT. The chain employs TRBV4-1 and TRBJ1-3; TRBD1 is a possible D gene (5 bases). This CDR3 has 17 amino acids. V lost 0 bases to trimming and J lost 9 bases, with 21 bases between them. Germline CDR1 reads MGHRA; CDR2 reads YSYEKL.

V gene TRBV6-5 combines with J gene TRBJ1-1; 10 bases align to TRBD1. CDR3 length: 13 residues. Trimming cost V 6 bases and J 10 bases; bases outside gene matches: 8. Germline lookup yields CDR1 MNHEY and CDR2 SVGAGI. In DNA, the CDR3 is TGTGCCAGCAGCCCGACAGGGGGCGCGTTAGCTTTCTTT. Translation gives CASSPTGGALAFF.

The chain carries TRBV28 and TRBJ2-3; 9 bases line up with TRBD2. The germline CDR1 and CDR2 sequences are MDHEN and SYDVKM. The CDR3 contains 20 residues. The ends lost 5 bases at V and 4 bases at J; junction bases unmatched: 22. CDR3 DNA: TGTGCCAGCAGTCCGAGACAATTAGGACTAGCGAGAATCGCGTCAGATACGCAGTATTTT. It specifies CASSPRQLGLARIASDTQYF.

This rearrangement joins TRBV6-2 or TRBV6-3 to TRBJ2-2; possibly TRBD2 for D (5 bases). The V gene lost 6 bases and the J gene lost 13 bases, with 21 bases spanning the gap. The CDR3 is made up of 14 amino acids. The germline gives CDR1 MNHEY, CDR2 SVGEGT. Here the CDR3 reads CASSRTGLAVGLFF. Here the CDR3 DNA reads TGTGCCAGCAGCCGGACGGGGTTAGCCGTAGGGCTGTTTTTT.

This clone was observed a single time. This chain uses TRBV27 with TRBJ2-7; D ambiguous. The germline CDR1 and CDR2 sequences are MNHEY and SMNVEV (reference sequence). Trimming stripped 2 bases from V and 3 bases from J, with 11 bases between. This CDR3 spans 14 amino acids. CDR3 nucleotides: TGTGCCAGCAGTTTACATCAGGATTTCTACGAGCAGTACTTC. Translation gives CASSLHQDFYEQYF.

V is TRBV20-1 and J is TRBJ2-3, with D perhaps matching TRBD2 (6 bases). Germline lookup yields CDR1 DFQATT and CDR2 SNEGSKA (reference sequence). The CDR3 is 13 amino acids. Trimming pared 3 bases from V and 5 bases from J, leaving 12 bases between. CDR3 in amino acids: CSASEPGRDTQYF. The DNA of the CDR3 is TGCAGTGCTAGTGAGCCCGGGAGAGATACGCAGTATTTT.

This chain links TRBV20-1 with TRBJ2-7; D is ambiguous. V was clipped by 6 bases and J by 6 bases, with 12 bases between them. Per the germline V gene, CDR1 is DFQATT and CDR2 is SNEGSKA (reference sequence). This CDR3 contains 11 residues. The CDR3 region has the DNA TGCAGTGCCTCTCCCTCCAGCGAGCAGTACTTC. Amino acids: CSASPSSEQYF.

J is TRBJ1-4 and V is TRBV28, with D tentatively TRBD1 (6 bases). There are 13 residues in the CDR3. The V end lost 7 bases, the J end lost 6 bases, and 12 bases lay between the germline ends. The germline gives CDR1 MDHEN, CDR2 SYDVKM. CDR3 region: CASISGQDEKLFF. CDR3 DNA: TGTGCCAGCATTTCGGGACAAGATGAAAAACTGTTTTTT.

In its sample, this clone was seen once. The rearrangement links TRBV5-1 to TRBJ1-3, with a tentative D call TRBD1 (5 bases). V was clipped by 0 bases and J by 3 bases, with 10 bases between them. This CDR3 region has 15 residues. CDR1 is SGHRS, CDR2 YFSETQ, per germline. CDR3 sequence (DNA): TGCGCCAGCAGCTTGGGCACAGGCCTTGGAAACACCATATATTTT. Amino acids: CASSLGTGLGNTIYF.

This clone occurred once. The rearrangement links TRBV7-8 to TRBJ1-2, with 8 nucleotides matching TRBD1. This CDR3 is 17 amino acids long. The germline CDR1 and CDR2 sequences are SGHVS and FQNEAQ. V was clipped by 1 base and J by 5 bases; unmatched bases: 12. CDR3: CASSLGGTGPTLYGYTF. DNA for the CDR3: TGTGCCAGCAGCTTAGGTGGGACAGGCCCCACCCTTTATGGCTACACCTTC. The variable domain in full, with the rest retrieved from reference TRBV7-8 and TRBJ1-2, is GAGVSQSPRYKVAKRGQDVALRCDPISGHVSLFWYQQALGQGPEFLTYFQNEAQLDKSGLPSDRFFAERPEGSVSTLKIQRTQQEDSAVYLCASSLGGTGPTLYGYTFGSGTRLTVV.

The rearrangement uses TRBV28 and TRBJ1-1; maybe TRBD1 (5 bases). Germline V lookup: CDR1 MDHEN, CDR2 SYDVKM. The V end lost 5 bases, the J end lost 1 base, and 20 bases lay between the germline ends. The CDR3 has 17 residues. Here the CDR3 DNA reads TGTGCCAGCAGTGCCCCGGGTTCAGGGCACACGAACACTGAAGCTTTCTTT. Amino acids: CASSAPGSGHTNTEAFF.

The chain links TRBV25-1 to TRBJ2-1, with 7 bases matching TRBD2. Germline lookup yields CDR1 MGHDK and CDR2 SYGVNS. Trimming at V came to 1 base and at J to 5 bases, leaving 2 bases not matched to a gene. The CDR3 has 14 residues. The CDR3 coding sequence is TGTGCCAGCAGTGAATTTGGGAGGGACAATGAGCAGTTCTTC. The encoded protein is CASSEFGRDNEQFF.

J is TRBJ1-1 and V is TRBV2, with D possibly matching TRBD1 (5 bases). The CDR3 is made up of 13 amino acids. CDR1 SNHLY and CDR2 FYNNEI come from the germline V gene. V was pared by 2 bases and J by 5 bases, with 9 bases between. In nucleotides, the CDR3 is TGTGCCAGCAGTGAACTTCCAGGGACTGAAGCTTTCTTT. This codes for CASSELPGTEAFF.

V usage is TRBV7-2 and J usage is TRBJ1-5; D not certain. This CDR3 contains 15 residues. Trimming pared 0 bases from V and 11 bases from J, leaving 17 bases between. From germline, CDR1 is SGHTA and CDR2 FQGNSA. CDR3 sequence: CASSLAGSGVGTQHF. CDR3 DNA: TGTGCCAGCAGCTTAGCAGGGAGTGGAGTAGGGACCCAGCATTTT.

The J gene is TRBJ2-5, the V gene TRBV15; D is ambiguous. Trimming pared 1 base from V and 5 bases from J, leaving 17 bases between. There are 16 residues in the CDR3. Germline CDR1 is LNHNV and CDR2 is YYDKDF (reference sequence). CDR3 sequence (DNA): TGTGCCACCAGCAGAGCCTCTTATTCAGCCGGGGAGACCCAGTACTTC. It yields the protein CATSRASYSAGETQYF.

The chain uses TRBV21-1 and TRBJ1-3; the table's D gene call, TRBD1, was not cross checked with the DNA. TRBV21-1 is a pseudogene segment. CDR3 size: 16 residues. This CDR3 reads CASNQVQIPSGNTIYF. DNA for the CDR3: TGTGCCAGCAACCAGGTCCAGATCCCTTCTGGAAACACCATATATTTT.

The chain couples TRBV6-6 to TRBJ1-5, with TRBD1 matching 10 bases. The V segment lost 10 bases and the J segment 5 bases; nucleotides outside the gene matches: 11. CDR1 and CDR2 from the germline V gene are MNHNY and SVGAGI (reference sequence). This CDR3 has 15 amino acids. The DNA of the CDR3 is TGTGCCACCCTAAGGGACAGGGGTTCCCATCAGCCCCAGCATTTT. As protein: CATLRDRGSHQPQHF.

The chain recombines TRBV10-2 with TRBJ2-2; tentative D call: TRBD2 (9 bases). Germline CDR1 and CDR2: WSHSY and SAAADI. With 10 bases removed from V and 11 bases from J, the gap between germline ends came to 23 bases. CDR3 length equals 14 residues. The CDR3 protein is CATQGAGTSPELFF. As DNA, the CDR3 is TGCGCCACCCAGGGGGCCGGGACTAGCCCCGAGCTGTTTTTT.

The chain has TRBV9 and TRBJ2-7, with a possible D match to TRBD2 (6 bases). V was shortened by 0 bases and J by 0 bases, with 19 bases between the two germline ends. The CDR3 runs 18 residues. CDR1 and CDR2 from the germline V gene are SGDLS and YYNGEE. This CDR3 is CASSVGVGQAGHSYEQYF. The CDR3 nucleotides are TGTGCCAGCAGCGTAGGGGTAGGGCAAGCGGGCCACTCCTACGAGCAGTACTTC.

The chain carries TRBV11-2 and TRBJ2-3, with D unclear. This CDR3 region has 14 residues. The germline CDR1 and CDR2 sequences are SGHAT and FQNNGV. Trimming pared 2 bases from V and 0 bases from J, leaving 6 bases between. In nucleotides, the CDR3 is TGTGCCAGCAGCTTATTGAGGAGCACAGATACGCAGTATTTT. Its protein is CASSLLRSTDTQYF.

This clone was observed a single time. The chain recombines TRBV9 with TRBJ2-2; D not resolved. This CDR3 contains 12 residues. V was trimmed by 1 base and J by 6 bases, leaving 4 bases between them. Germline CDR1 reads SGDLS; CDR2 reads YYNGEE. The CDR3 reads CASSVSAGELFF. For the CDR3, the DNA is TGTGCCAGCAGCGTATCGGCCGGGGAGCTGTTTTTT.

This chain uses TRBV24-1 with TRBJ2-1; 9 positions match TRBD2. The ends lost 8 bases at V and 6 bases at J; junction bases unmatched: 10. The germline V gene encodes CDR1 KGHDR and CDR2 SFDVKD. This CDR3 has 15 residues. Here the CDR3 reads CATNSAGGPGNEQFF. In DNA, the CDR3 is TGTGCCACCAACAGTGCGGGAGGGCCCGGCAATGAGCAGTTCTTC.

The chain is built from TRBV28 and TRBJ2-1, with TRBD2 matching 9 bases. J gave up 7 bases and V 7 bases, and 14 bases lay outside the gene matches. Germline loops: CDR1 MDHEN, CDR2 SYDVKM. This CDR3 region has 16 residues. Here the CDR3 reads CASTRTAGGLGNEQFF. CDR3 DNA: TGTGCCAGCACCAGAACGGCGGGAGGGCTTGGGAATGAGCAGTTCTTC.

The rearrangement links TRBV7-9 to TRBJ2-5; the D gene is possibly TRBD2 (6 bases). Trimming shortened V by 5 bases and J by 5 bases, and 18 bases separated the two germline ends. This CDR3 region has 15 residues. Germline V gene sequence: CDR1 SEHNR, CDR2 FQNEAQ (reference sequence). CDR3 amino acids: CASSVRLGPMETQYF. Here the CDR3 DNA reads TGTGCCAGCAGCGTGAGACTAGGGCCGATGGAGACCCAGTACTTC.